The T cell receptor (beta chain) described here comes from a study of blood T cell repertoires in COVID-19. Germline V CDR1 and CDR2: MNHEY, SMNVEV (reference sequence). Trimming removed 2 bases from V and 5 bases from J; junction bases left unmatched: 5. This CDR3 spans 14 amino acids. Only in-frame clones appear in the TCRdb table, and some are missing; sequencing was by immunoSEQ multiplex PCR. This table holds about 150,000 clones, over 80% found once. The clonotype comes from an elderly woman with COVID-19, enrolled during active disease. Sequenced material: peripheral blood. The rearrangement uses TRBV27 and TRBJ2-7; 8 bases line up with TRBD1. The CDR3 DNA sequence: TGTGCCAGCAGTTTAGGACAGGGATCCCACGAGCAGTACTTC. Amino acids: CASSLGQGSHEQYF.